This T cell receptor beta chain originates from a study of blood T cells in healthy people across ages. V shed 5 bases, J shed 1 base, and the junction held 5 bases outside the gene matches. Germline assignment: CDR1 SGHDT and CDR2 YYEEEE. The CDR3 totals 14 residues. PCR was performed a second time for about 6 to 12 cycles using a sample-barcoded 5' primer and a J-beta primer mix. TCRdb called the 5' RACE reads again in MiXCR, with one record for every CDR3 protein. The data contain about 1.7 million distinct CDR3 sequences, roughly 27% of them singletons. Each donor's blood draw was roughly 10 milliliters of peripheral blood. Researchers isolated at least 7 million PBMCs per sample.

The chain couples TRBV5-6 to TRBJ2-5; TRBD1 matches at 7 bases. Material for sequencing was blood. The TCR comes from a woman under 40 in good health. The CDR3 loop reads CASRQGTSQETQYF. The CDR3 bases are TGTGCCAGCAGACAGGGGACCAGCCAAGAGACCCAGTACTTC.